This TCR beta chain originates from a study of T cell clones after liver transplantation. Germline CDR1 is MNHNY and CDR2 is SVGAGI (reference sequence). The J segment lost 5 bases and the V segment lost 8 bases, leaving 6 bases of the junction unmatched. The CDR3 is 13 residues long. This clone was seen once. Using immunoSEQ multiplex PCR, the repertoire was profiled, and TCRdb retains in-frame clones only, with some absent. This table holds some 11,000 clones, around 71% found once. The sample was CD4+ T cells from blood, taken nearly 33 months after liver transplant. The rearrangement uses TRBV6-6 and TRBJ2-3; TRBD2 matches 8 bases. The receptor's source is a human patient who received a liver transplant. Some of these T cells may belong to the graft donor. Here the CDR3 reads CASRSGSQDTQYF. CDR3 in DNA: TGTGCCAGCCGGAGCGGGAGTCAAGATACGCAGTATTTT.